This T cell receptor beta chain was identified during a study of T cell responses to AZD1222 COVID-19 vaccine. Findings and limits, study-wide: The donor cohort was predominantly white British with a female majority, and clonal diversity may have been underestimated. At study baseline, merely roughly 6 AZD1222 recipients were seropositive. Repertoire sampling happened only post peak T cell response.

Per germline, CDR1 MNHEY and CDR2 SVGAGI. The CDR3 contains 15 residues. V lost 6 bases and J lost 5, with 19 bases in between. Regarding this clone: Antigen: not known.

The table came from immunoSEQ multiplex PCR; TCRdb's copy has only in-frame clones and leaves some out. Of 30,000 to 35,000 clones detected, around nine tenths appear once; the ten largest clones hold 12% to 15%. The sample was peripheral blood, taken 28 days after the second AZD1222 dose. The chain has TRBV6-5 and TRBJ2-5; TRBD1 might be the D (6 bases). The receptor's source is an adult who received the AZD1222 COVID-19 vaccine. The chain's CDR3 is CASSAGQRRLETQYF. CDR3 nucleotide sequence: TGTGCCAGCAGCGCCGGACAGAGGCGGCTGGAGACCCAGTACTTC.